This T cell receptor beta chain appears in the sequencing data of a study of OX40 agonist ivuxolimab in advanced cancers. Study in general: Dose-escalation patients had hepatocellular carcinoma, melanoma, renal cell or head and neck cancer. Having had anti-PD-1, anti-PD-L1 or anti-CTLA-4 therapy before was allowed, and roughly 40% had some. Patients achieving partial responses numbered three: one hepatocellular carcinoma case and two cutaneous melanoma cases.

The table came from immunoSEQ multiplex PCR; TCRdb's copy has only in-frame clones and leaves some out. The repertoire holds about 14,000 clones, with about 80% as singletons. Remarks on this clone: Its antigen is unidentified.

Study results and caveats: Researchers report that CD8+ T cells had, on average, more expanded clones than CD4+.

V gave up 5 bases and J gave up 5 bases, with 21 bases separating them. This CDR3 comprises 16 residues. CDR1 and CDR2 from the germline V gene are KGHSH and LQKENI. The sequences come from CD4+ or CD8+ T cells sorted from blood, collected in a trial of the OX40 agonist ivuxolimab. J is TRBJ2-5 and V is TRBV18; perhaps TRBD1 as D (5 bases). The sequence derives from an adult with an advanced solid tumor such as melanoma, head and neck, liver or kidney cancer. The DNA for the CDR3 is TGTGCCAGCTCATCCGGCACCAGTGGGGCAAGGGAGACCCAGTACTTC. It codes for CASSSGTSGARETQYF.